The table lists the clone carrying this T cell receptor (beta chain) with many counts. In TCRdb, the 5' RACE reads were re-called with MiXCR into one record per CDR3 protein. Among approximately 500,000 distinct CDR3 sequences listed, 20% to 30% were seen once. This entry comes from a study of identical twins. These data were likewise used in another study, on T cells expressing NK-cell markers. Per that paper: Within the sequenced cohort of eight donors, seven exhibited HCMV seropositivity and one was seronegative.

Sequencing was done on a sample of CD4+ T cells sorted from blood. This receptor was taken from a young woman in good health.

CDR3 protein: CASVRPTDTQYF. CDR3 nucleotides: TGTGCCAGCGTCCGTCCCACAGATACGCAGTATTTT. V is TRBV28 and J is TRBJ2-3; D remains ambiguous. V was pared by 8 bases and J by 2 bases, with 8 bases between. This CDR3 comprises 12 residues. Germline V gives CDR1 MDHEN, CDR2 SYDVKM.